This T cell receptor (beta chain) was found in a study of control samples from healthy donors and cancer patients. This CDR3 spans 16 amino acids. Germline lookup yields CDR1 MNHEY and CDR2 SMNVEV (reference sequence). Deletions cut 2 bases from V and 4 bases from J, with 18 bases between. The table came from immunoSEQ multiplex PCR; TCRdb's copy has only in-frame clones and leaves some out. In the table there are 160,000 or so clones, 96% of which are singletons. This receptor was taken from a woman in her twenties or thirties in good health. The genes are TRBV27 and TRBJ2-7; maybe TRBD1 (5 bases). The sample consisted of blood. CDR3 protein: CASSLKLGRVRYEQYF. The CDR3, as DNA: TGTGCCAGCAGTTTAAAATTGGGCAGGGTAAGATACGAGCAGTACTTC.